Sequencing of this TCR beta chain was carried out in a study of Graves' ophthalmopathy and Graves' hyperthyroidism. V was cut by 8 bases and J by 3 bases, with 19 bases left in between. There are 15 residues in the CDR3. CDR1 and CDR2 (germline): SNHLY, FYNNEI. Exclusion covered patients with other autoimmune diseases or uncontrolled infections (as well as pregnancy or lactation). From RNA, the CDR3 regions of TCR beta chains were amplified and sequenced. The library came from an HTBI-primed first-round RT-PCR and a second-round multiplex PCR. TCRdb redid the calling of the multiplex PCR reads with MiXCR, one entry per CDR3 protein. Here the sample spans over 650,000 distinct CDR3 sequences, about two fifths being singletons. The study, taken as a whole, reports: Most expanded clonotypes from thyroid (those above 0.001 frequency) were also found in blood. The 13-signature model separated ophthalmopathy from stable hyperthyroidism at 85% to 90% sensitivity and around 81% specificity.

At least ten counts were recorded for this clonotype. Its specificity is unknown. The sample was peripheral blood. The clonotype comes from an adult man with Graves' ophthalmopathy. The chain carries TRBV2 and TRBJ2-5; D is perhaps TRBD1 (7 bases). CDR3 DNA: TGTGCCAGCGCTAGGGGGCGGGGACCTAAAGAGACCCAGTACTTC. Amino acid sequence: CASARGRGPKETQYF.